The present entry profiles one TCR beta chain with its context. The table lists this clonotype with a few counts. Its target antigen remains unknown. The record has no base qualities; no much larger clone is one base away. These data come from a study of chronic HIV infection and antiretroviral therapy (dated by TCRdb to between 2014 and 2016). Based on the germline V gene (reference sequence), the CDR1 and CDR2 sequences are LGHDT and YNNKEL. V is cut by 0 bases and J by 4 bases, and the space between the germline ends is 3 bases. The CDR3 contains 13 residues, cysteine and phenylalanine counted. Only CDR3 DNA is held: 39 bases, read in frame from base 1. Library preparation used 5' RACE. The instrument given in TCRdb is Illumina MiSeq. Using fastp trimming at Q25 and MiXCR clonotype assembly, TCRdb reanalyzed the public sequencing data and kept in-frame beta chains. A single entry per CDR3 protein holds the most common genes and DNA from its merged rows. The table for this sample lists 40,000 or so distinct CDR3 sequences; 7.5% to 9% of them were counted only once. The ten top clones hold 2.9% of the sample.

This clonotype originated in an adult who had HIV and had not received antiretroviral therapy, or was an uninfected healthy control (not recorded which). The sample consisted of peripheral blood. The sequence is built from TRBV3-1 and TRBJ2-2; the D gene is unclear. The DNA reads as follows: TGTGCCAGCAGCCAAGAAAGCACCGGGGAGCTGTTTTTT. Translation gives CASSQESTGELFF.